Listed here are 16 T cell receptor beta chains from one sample, sequenced in a study of a mutant IDH1 vaccine in newly diagnosed glioma. These receptors' antigens are unknown. The time point here: week 5, during vaccination. Vaccination comprised doses that each held 300 ug of mutant IDH1 20-mer peptide, plus topical imiquimod. Sequencing was performed with immunoSEQ multiplex PCR; in TCRdb, only in-frame clones are kept and a portion is missing. The sample lists about 75,000 clones, roughly 90% seen once, with approximately 0.58% in the top ten. The sequencing used PBMCs, collected from a glioma patient whose treatment included an IDH1 peptide vaccine. These receptors all stem from a woman aged 45-65 years with glioma.

This clone was detected once. The rearrangement joins TRBV30 to TRBJ2-1; 7 nucleotides agree with TRBD2. The CDR3 totals 16 residues. V lost 7 bases, J lost 8 bases, and 20 bases stayed unmatched. In germline, CDR1 is GTSNPN, CDR2 SVGIG (reference sequence). The CDR3 sequence is CASTRAGGSLSHEQFF. The CDR3 DNA follows: TGTGCCTCTACACGGGCGGGCGGGAGTCTCAGTCATGAGCAGTTCTTC.

The genes are TRBV5-1 and TRBJ1-6; 8 bases agree with TRBD1. This CDR3 region has 17 residues. Looked up from germline, CDR1 is SGHRS and CDR2 is YFSETQ. V was pared by 0 bases and J by 0 bases, with 2 bases of the junction left unmatched. The CDR3 DNA sequence: TGCGCCAGCAGCTTGGCAGGGGGCGACTCCTATAATTCACCCCTCCACTTT. Translated, it gives CASSLAGGDSYNSPLHF.

The genes are TRBV27 and TRBJ1-2; TRBD1 matches 8 bases. V dropped 6 bases and J dropped 8; count of bases not matched to a gene: 8. Germline V lookup: CDR1 MNHEY, CDR2 SMNVEV (reference sequence). The CDR3 has 13 amino acids. The CDR3 DNA sequence: TGTGCCAGCAGAGGGGACAGGTTAGTCGGCTACACCTTC. Translated, it gives CASRGDRLVGYTF.

The chain combines TRBV28 with TRBJ2-1; a weak D match, TRBD2 (5 bases). Germline CDR1 MDHEN, CDR2 SYDVKM. The V end lost 10 bases, the J end lost 8 bases, and 15 bases lay between the germline ends. The CDR3 is 12 amino acids. This CDR3 is CATYTRFDEQFF. The CDR3 nucleotides are TGTGCCACCTATACTAGGTTCGATGAGCAGTTCTTC.

The CDR3 is CASSSGQGAGTEAFF. The CDR3 coding sequence is TGCGCCAGCAGCTCGGGACAGGGGGCTGGAACTGAAGCTTTCTTT. This chain connects TRBV5-1 to TRBJ1-1, with 12 bases matching TRBD1. The V gene end was trimmed by 3 bases and the J gene end by 5 bases; junction bases not matched to a gene: 5. Germline CDR1 SGHRS, CDR2 YFSETQ. The CDR3 consists of 15 residues.

The rearrangement joins TRBV6-5 to TRBJ2-7; TRBD2 matches 7 bases. Per germline, CDR1 MNHEY and CDR2 SVGAGI. This CDR3 region has 16 residues. The trim removed 0 bases at V and 2 bases at J, leaving 7 bases unmatched. The CDR3 region has the DNA TGTGCCAGCAGTTACTCGATAGCACTAGCGACCTACGAGCAGTACTTC. Amino acid sequence: CASSYSIALATYEQYF.

The chain employs TRBV6-1 and TRBJ1-1; D gene uncertain. Germline V lookup: CDR1 MNHNS, CDR2 SASEGT. V lost 6 bases to trimming and J lost 0 bases, with 8 bases between them. The CDR3 sequence is 13 residues long. The CDR3 DNA reads TGTGCCAGCAGAGTGACGGTGAACACTGAAGCTTTCTTT. Translated, it gives CASRVTVNTEAFF.

The CDR3 region is CASSRKLGFEQFF. The CDR3 nucleotides are TGTGCCAGCAGTCGGAAACTGGGATTTGAGCAGTTCTTC. The rearrangement links TRBV14 to TRBJ2-1; no clear D gene. CDR3 size: 13 residues. Trimming left V 6 bases short and J 9 bases short, with 15 bases between. Looked up from germline, CDR1 is SGHDN and CDR2 is FVKESK.

The V gene is TRBV2, the J gene TRBJ2-3; D ambiguous. Trimming removed 2 bases at V and 2 bases at J, with 5 bases between. CDR1 SNHLY and CDR2 FYNNEI come from the germline V gene. The CDR3 extends over 13 amino acids. CDR3 coding DNA: TGTGCCAGCAGTGAACCTAACACAGATACGCAGTATTTT. Translation gives CASSEPNTDTQYF. The complete variable domain, with remaining parts taken from reference TRBV2 and TRBJ2-3, reads EPEVTQTPSHQVTQMGQEVILRCVPISNHLYFYWYRQILGQKVEFLVSFYNNEISEKSEIFDDQFSVERPDGSNFTLKIRSTKLEDSAMYFCASSEPNTDTQYFGPGTRLTVL.

The rearrangement uses TRBV7-2 and TRBJ2-3, with 11 bases identical to TRBD1. The CDR3 runs 15 residues. V trimming: 5 bases; J trimming: 6 bases; junction bases outside the gene matches: 7. Per the germline V gene, CDR1 is SGHTA and CDR2 is FQGNSA. Here the CDR3 DNA reads TGTGCCAGCAGCACATGGACAGGGGGCAGGGATACGCAGTATTTT. Translation gives CASSTWTGGRDTQYF.

The chain links TRBV10-1 to TRBJ2-7; 13 positions agree with TRBD2. The CDR3 runs to 15 residues. Germline assignment: CDR1 WNHNN and CDR2 SYGVQD (reference sequence). Trimming took 3 bases from V and 7 from J; bases not matched to a gene: 6. CDR3 residues: CASSERLAGGKEQYF. In nucleotides, the CDR3 is TGCGCCAGCAGTGAACGACTAGCGGGAGGCAAGGAGCAGTACTTC.

CDR3 in amino acids: CASSLPGTGLVGTEAFF. CDR3 in DNA: TGTGCCAGCAGTTTACCCGGGACAGGGTTGGTGGGCACTGAAGCTTTCTTT. The V gene is TRBV28, the J gene TRBJ1-1; 9 positions agree with TRBD1. The trim removed 2 bases at V and 4 bases at J, leaving 11 bases unmatched. Germline CDR1 MDHEN, CDR2 SYDVKM. The CDR3 is 17 residues long. Filled out from reference TRBV28 and TRBJ1-1, the complete variable domain reads DVKVTQSSRYLVKRTGEKVFLECVQDMDHENMFWYRQDPGLGLRLIYFSYDVKMKEKGDIPEGYSVSREKKERFSLILESASTNQTSMYLCASSLPGTGLVGTEAFFGQGTRLTVV.

The chain has TRBV9 and TRBJ2-5; D possibly uses TRBD1 or TRBD2 (5 bases each). The germline gives CDR1 SGDLS, CDR2 YYNGEE. V dropped 0 bases and J dropped 0 bases, with 9 bases sitting between them. The CDR3 runs to 15 residues. This CDR3 is CASSVGGGYQETQYF. The DNA for the CDR3 is TGTGCCAGCAGCGTAGGGGGCGGGTACCAAGAGACCCAGTACTTC.

The chain joins TRBV6-1 to TRBJ1-3; D remains unclear. CDR1 is MNHNS and CDR2 is SASEGT in the germline V gene. The CDR3 contains 15 residues. V dropped 3 bases and J dropped 0 bases, with 9 bases sitting between them. CDR3 loop: CASSDGTFSGNTIYF. In nucleotides, the CDR3 is TGTGCCAGCAGTGATGGTACATTCTCTGGAAACACCATATATTTT.

The rearrangement links TRBV7-8 to TRBJ2-7; 7 bases align to TRBD2. Germline V gene lookup returns CDR1 SGHVS and CDR2 FQNEAQ. Trimming cost V 5 bases and J 2 bases; bases outside gene matches: 9. The CDR3 runs to 15 residues. The CDR3 loop reads CASSTLLAVTYEQYF. The CDR3, as DNA: TGTGCCAGCAGCACACTTCTAGCGGTTACCTACGAGCAGTACTTC.

This clone has a handful of counts. The chain carries TRBV27 and TRBJ2-1, with TRBD2 as a possible D gene (5 bases). Germline V CDR1 and CDR2: MNHEY, SMNVEV (reference sequence). V lost 6 bases and J lost 7, with 16 bases in between. The CDR3 loop spans 14 amino acids. In DNA, the CDR3 is TGTGCCAGCAGGTCGGGATATCCCGGGAATGAGCAGTTCTTC. It encodes CASRSGYPGNEQFF.